The source of this TCR beta chain is a study of CD8+ T cells in alopecia areata. Regarding treatment: oral pan-JAK inhibitor, 5-10 mg twice daily. The CDR3 has 14 residues. Trimming left V 1 base short and J 5 bases short, with 11 bases between. Extracted from the samples, RNA was reverse transcribed into cDNA to serve as the sequencing template. Repertoires were generated with immunoSEQ multiplex PCR, while TCRdb's copy carries only in-frame clones and drops some. The sample gives some 150,000 clones, roughly 58% of which show up once; around 16% is in the top ten. This chain joins TRBV23-1 and TRBJ1-1; D is ambiguous. TRBV23-1 is reported as an ORF; its role is uncertain. The clonotype comes from a human donor with alopecia areata. The starting material was CD4+ T cells sorted from blood, obtained between weeks 55 and 65, from a patient treated with tofacitinib. The CDR3 region is CASSQCREGTEAFF. The CDR3 DNA sequence: TGCGCCAGCAGTCAATGTCGGGAAGGAACTGAAGCTTTCTTT.